These T cell receptor beta chains were read from a single sample in a study of cytomegalovirus exposure and HLA in healthy donors. Some clones are missing from TCRdb's copy, which holds only in-frame ones; the method was immunoSEQ multiplex PCR. The sample has around 150,000 clones; 72% are singletons. The sample was PBMCs. These receptors all stem from a man aged 35-49 years in good health and CMV-seronegative. Each CDR3 is given without its conserved first and last residue. Fields, in order: clone size, V gene, J gene, CDR3 length, CDR3 protein. Only part of the rows carry a size: once, few, many, or a class if the clone is expanded.

.	TRBV30	TRBJ2-5	9	AWSLGETQY
.	TRBV5-6	TRBJ1-6	12	ASSQGLRDSPLH
.	TRBV10-3	TRBJ1-2	12	AISEPRGPYGYT
.	TRBV27	TRBJ1-6	11	ASKGPGNSPLH
.	TRBV28	TRBJ2-7	11	ASSLPGSREQY
.	TRBV19	TRBJ2-3	16	ASSPGLAEPNLADTQY
few	TRBV19	TRBJ1-2	11	ASSKQGNYGYT
.	TRBV7-5	TRBJ2-3	14	VRSKRDGTNTDTQY
.	TRBV4-1	TRBJ1-6	14	ASSHPGQEFNSPLH
.	TRBV5-1	TRBJ1-2	14	ASKPSGTGAHYGYT
.	TRBV7-9	TRBJ1-5	13	ASSPGQGKDQPQH
few	TRBV7-9	TRBJ1-5	12	ASSRSNSNQPQN
few	TRBV10-3	TRBJ2-3	14	AISEGTSGSTDTQY
once	TRBV28	TRBJ1-2	12	ASRWDRGRYGYT
.	TRBV6-6	TRBJ2-7	13	ASSYRQKFSYEQY
.	TRBV19	TRBJ2-7	11	ASSLDRGYEQY
.	TRBV7-8	TRBJ2-3	13	ASSFVLASTDTQY
.	TRBV5-1	TRBJ1-1	12	ASSLDGLATEAF
once	TRBV13	TRBJ1-2	13	ASSPSEGPHYGYT
.	TRBV4-2	TRBJ1-3	16	ASSQESLDRESGNTIY
.	TRBV11-2	TRBJ2-6	15	ASSLVLASSGANVLT
.	TRBV7-7	TRBJ2-1	13	ASSIGQGAGNEQF
few	TRBV4-1	TRBJ1-2	14	ASSLDRGRIGYGYT
.	TRBV27	TRBJ1-2	13	ASSLGTPGSYGYT
.	TRBV2	TRBJ1-6	12	ASRVGGVNSPLH
once	TRBV9	TRBJ1-1	13	ASSVEGGANTEAF
.	TRBV29-1	TRBJ2-3	11	SVVVRYTDTQY
.	TRBV28	TRBJ1-5	12	AGSGGGFNQPQH
.	TRBV9	TRBJ1-5	11	ASSVQGNQPQH
.	TRBV5-1	TRBJ2-1	14	ASSQRTGSSYNEQF
once	TRBV6-1	TRBJ2-4	11	ASNPGQGDIQY
.	TRBV11-2	TRBJ1-1	14	ASSLGQGWPRTEAF
.	TRBV21-1	TRBJ2-7	15	ASSKHEGQGPYYEQY
.	TRBV7-2	TRBJ2-5	16	ASSLYASGGIIQETQY
.	TRBV5-1	TRBJ1-1	12	ASSSTGGNTEAF
.	TRBV4-3	TRBJ2-1	14	ASSQEYRATYNEQF
.	TRBV10-3	TRBJ2-2	13	AISDGTGWVGELF